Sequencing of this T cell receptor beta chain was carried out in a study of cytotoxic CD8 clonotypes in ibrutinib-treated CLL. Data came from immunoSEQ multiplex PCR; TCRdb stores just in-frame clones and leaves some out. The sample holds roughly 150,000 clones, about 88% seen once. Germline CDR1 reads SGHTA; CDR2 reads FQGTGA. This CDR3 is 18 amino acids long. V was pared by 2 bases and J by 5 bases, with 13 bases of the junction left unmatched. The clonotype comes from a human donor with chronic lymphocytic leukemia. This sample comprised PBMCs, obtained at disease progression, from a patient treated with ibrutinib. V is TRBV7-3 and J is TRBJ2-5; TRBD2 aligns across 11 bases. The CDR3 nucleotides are TGTGCCAGCAGCTTAGGGCAGGTGGTAGCGGGAGGGGCGGAGACCCAGTACTTC. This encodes CASSLGQVVAGGAETQYF.